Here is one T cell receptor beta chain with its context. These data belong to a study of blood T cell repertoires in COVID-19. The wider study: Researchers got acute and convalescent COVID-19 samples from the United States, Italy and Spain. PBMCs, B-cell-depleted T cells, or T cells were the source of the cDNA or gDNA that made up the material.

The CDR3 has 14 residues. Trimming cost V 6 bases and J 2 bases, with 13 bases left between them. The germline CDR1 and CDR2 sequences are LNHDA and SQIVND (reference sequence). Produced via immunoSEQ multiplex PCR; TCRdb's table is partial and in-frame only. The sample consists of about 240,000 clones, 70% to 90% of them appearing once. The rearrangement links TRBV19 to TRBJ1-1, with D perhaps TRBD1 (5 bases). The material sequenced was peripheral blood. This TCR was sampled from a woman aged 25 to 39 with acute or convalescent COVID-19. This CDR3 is CASRWGTLNTEAFF. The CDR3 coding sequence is TGTGCCAGTAGATGGGGCACCTTAAACACTGAAGCTTTCTTT.